The rows below give T cell receptor beta chains drawn from one sample of a study of Ad26.COV2.S vaccination and SARS-CoV-2 variants. The protocol was immunoSEQ multiplex PCR, while the TCRdb copy is restricted to in-frame clones and leaves out a portion. The sample yields 200,000 to 300,000 clones, around 89% seen once. Sequenced material: peripheral blood, taken in a trial of Ad26.COV2.S vaccine versus placebo. Every receptor here comes from a person aged 18-60 years who received the Ad26.COV2.S COVID-19 vaccine or a placebo. Both conserved end residues are part of each CDR3. Fields, in order: clone size, J gene, D gene, V gene, CDR3 protein, CDR3 DNA. D genes are given only for firm matches. Some rows have no size entry. The others give once, few or many, or a class for an expanded clone.

clone_size: -; j_call: TRBJ2-7; d_call: TRBD2; v_call: TRBV5-1; cdr3_aa: CASSLAAGPSREQYF; cdr3_nt: TGCGCCAGCAGCTTGGCAGCGGGACCTAGTAGGGAGCAGTACTTC
clone_size: -; j_call: TRBJ1-1; d_call: -; v_call: TRBV9; cdr3_aa: CASSVASQGPTEAFF; cdr3_nt: TGTGCCAGCAGCGTAGCCTCCCAGGGCCCCACTGAAGCTTTCTTT
clone_size: many; j_call: TRBJ1-3; d_call: -; v_call: TRBV18; cdr3_aa: CASSPIQSGNTIYF; cdr3_nt: TGTGCCAGCTCACCAATCCAATCTGGAAACACCATATATTTT
clone_size: -; j_call: TRBJ1-5; d_call: -; v_call: TRBV20-1; cdr3_aa: CSASSGPSDQPQHF; cdr3_nt: TGCAGTGCTAGTTCAGGGCCGTCCGATCAGCCCCAGCATTTT
clone_size: few; j_call: TRBJ1-4; d_call: -; v_call: TRBV7-2; cdr3_aa: CASSLAGFSEKLFF; cdr3_nt: TGTGCCAGCAGCTTAGCAGGGTTTAGTGAAAAACTGTTTTTT
clone_size: -; j_call: TRBJ1-2; d_call: -; v_call: TRBV5-4; cdr3_aa: CASSLGEGGYYGYTF; cdr3_nt: TGTGCCAGCAGCTTGGGTGAGGGGGGGTACTATGGCTACACCTTC
clone_size: once; j_call: TRBJ1-1; d_call: -; v_call: TRBV5-4; cdr3_aa: CASSLARDNTEAFF; cdr3_nt: TGTGCCAGCAGCTTGGCCAGGGACAACACTGAAGCTTTCTTT
clone_size: -; j_call: TRBJ1-4; d_call: -; v_call: TRBV18; cdr3_aa: CASSPQGGVNEKLFF; cdr3_nt: TGTGCCAGCTCACCCCAAGGGGGGGTTAATGAAAAACTGTTTTTT
clone_size: -; j_call: TRBJ2-1; d_call: TRBD2; v_call: TRBV10-2; cdr3_aa: CATLRSGGANEQFF; cdr3_nt: TGCGCCACCTTACGAAGCGGGGGGGCCAATGAGCAGTTCTTC
clone_size: -; j_call: TRBJ2-5; d_call: -; v_call: TRBV27; cdr3_aa: CASSPDGFGTQYF; cdr3_nt: TGTGCCAGCAGCCCCGACGGTTTTGGGACCCAGTACTTC
clone_size: -; j_call: TRBJ1-5; d_call: -; v_call: TRBV4-2; cdr3_aa: CASSQGSPSNQPQHF; cdr3_nt: TGTGCCAGCAGCCAAGGGTCTCCTAGCAATCAGCCCCAGCATTTT
clone_size: -; j_call: TRBJ2-7; d_call: -; v_call: TRBV7-9; cdr3_aa: CASSLASVSYEQYF; cdr3_nt: TGTGCCAGCAGCTTAGCATCTGTTTCCTACGAGCAGTACTTC
clone_size: once; j_call: TRBJ2-5; d_call: TRBD2; v_call: TRBV13; cdr3_aa: CASSQGLDQETQYF; cdr3_nt: TGTGCCAGCAGCCAGGGACTAGACCAAGAGACCCAGTACTTC
clone_size: -; j_call: TRBJ1-1; d_call: -; v_call: TRBV7-2; cdr3_aa: CASSPFWGRGNTEAFF; cdr3_nt: TGTGCCAGCAGCCCATTCTGGGGGCGAGGGAACACTGAAGCTTTCTTT
clone_size: many; j_call: TRBJ2-7; d_call: -; v_call: TRBV2; cdr3_aa: CASRVFSYEQYF; cdr3_nt: TGTGCCAGCAGGGTGTTCTCCTACGAGCAGTACTTC
clone_size: -; j_call: TRBJ1-6; d_call: TRBD1; v_call: TRBV6-5; cdr3_aa: CASSQGVNSPLHF; cdr3_nt: TGTGCCAGCAGTCAGGGGGTTAATTCACCCCTCCACTTT
clone_size: -; j_call: TRBJ2-7; d_call: -; v_call: TRBV10-3; cdr3_aa: CAISDNSEYEQYF; cdr3_nt: TGTGCCATCAGTGACAACAGTGAATACGAGCAGTACTTC
clone_size: -; j_call: TRBJ1-3; d_call: -; v_call: TRBV19; cdr3_aa: CASSIRSGDGYGNTIYF; cdr3_nt: TGTGCCAGTAGTATCCGCTCTGGGGACGGATATGGAAACACCATATATTTT
clone_size: -; j_call: TRBJ2-3; d_call: TRBD2; v_call: TRBV6-6; cdr3_aa: CASQEAAGASADTQYF; cdr3_nt: TGTGCCAGCCAAGAAGCGGCGGGAGCTTCCGCAGATACGCAGTATTTT
clone_size: -; j_call: TRBJ1-2; d_call: -; v_call: TRBV4-3; cdr3_aa: CASSQGQSGYGYTF; cdr3_nt: TGCGCCAGCAGCCAAGGACAGAGCGGCTATGGCTACACCTTC
clone_size: -; j_call: TRBJ1-5; d_call: -; v_call: TRBV4-1; cdr3_aa: CASSQVTVNQPQHF; cdr3_nt: TGCGCCAGCAGCCAAGTCACAGTCAATCAGCCCCAGCATTTT
clone_size: -; j_call: TRBJ2-5; d_call: TRBD2; v_call: TRBV9; cdr3_aa: CASSVSLAGGSQETQYF; cdr3_nt: TGTGCCAGCAGCGTATCGCTAGCGGGAGGTTCACAAGAGACCCAGTACTTC
clone_size: -; j_call: TRBJ1-6; d_call: TRBD1; v_call: TRBV28; cdr3_aa: CASSLSDRVKYSPLHF; cdr3_nt: TGTGCCAGCAGTTTGTCGGACAGGGTGAAGTATTCACCCCTCCACTTT
clone_size: -; j_call: TRBJ2-7; d_call: -; v_call: TRBV5-1; cdr3_aa: CASSASPGTSYEQYF; cdr3_nt: TGCGCCAGCAGCGCCTCTCCCGGGACTTCCTACGAGCAGTACTTC
clone_size: few; j_call: TRBJ2-1; d_call: -; v_call: TRBV28; cdr3_aa: CASSFQQTYNEQFF; cdr3_nt: TGTGCCAGCAGTTTTCAACAGACCTACAATGAGCAGTTCTTC
clone_size: -; j_call: TRBJ2-3; d_call: -; v_call: TRBV18; cdr3_aa: CASSPPDRTTDTQYF; cdr3_nt: TGTGCCAGCTCACCTCCGGACCGAACCACAGATACGCAGTATTTT
clone_size: -; j_call: TRBJ2-7; d_call: TRBD1; v_call: TRBV7-2; cdr3_aa: CASRTGTGFYEQYF; cdr3_nt: TGTGCCAGCAGGACCGGGACAGGGTTCTACGAGCAGTACTTC
clone_size: -; j_call: TRBJ2-5; d_call: -; v_call: TRBV14; cdr3_aa: CASSQGIGTQYF; cdr3_nt: TGTGCCAGCTCACAGGGAATCGGGACCCAGTACTTC
clone_size: -; j_call: TRBJ2-1; d_call: TRBD2; v_call: TRBV5-1; cdr3_aa: CASSSGLAGGPPEQFF; cdr3_nt: TGCGCCAGCAGTTCGGGACTAGCGGGGGGGCCTCCTGAGCAGTTCTTC
clone_size: -; j_call: TRBJ2-7; d_call: -; v_call: TRBV5-1; cdr3_aa: CASSPTGGSYEQYF; cdr3_nt: TGCGCCAGCAGCCCGACAGGCGGCTCCTACGAGCAGTACTTC
clone_size: few; j_call: TRBJ1-1; d_call: TRBD1; v_call: TRBV6-5; cdr3_aa: CASSSTGLSVNTEAFF; cdr3_nt: TGTGCCAGCAGTTCGACAGGGCTCTCTGTGAACACTGAAGCTTTCTTT
clone_size: -; j_call: TRBJ2-5; d_call: -; v_call: TRBV27; cdr3_aa: CASSDEQETQYF; cdr3_nt: TGTGCCAGCAGTGACGAGCAAGAGACCCAGTACTTC
clone_size: -; j_call: TRBJ1-2; d_call: TRBD1; v_call: TRBV3-1/TRBV3-2; cdr3_aa: CASSPRTGDYGYTF; cdr3_nt: TGTGCCAGCAGCCCCCGGACAGGGGACTATGGCTACACCTTC
clone_size: -; j_call: TRBJ2-6; d_call: -; v_call: TRBV4-1; cdr3_aa: CASSQDVSGANVLTF; cdr3_nt: TGCGCCAGCAGCCAAGATGTCTCTGGGGCCAACGTCCTGACTTTC
clone_size: -; j_call: TRBJ2-3; d_call: -; v_call: TRBV24-1; cdr3_aa: CATSDPGGLQGTDTQYF; cdr3_nt: TGTGCCACCAGTGATCCGGGGGGACTACAGGGAACAGATACGCAGTATTTT
clone_size: -; j_call: TRBJ2-7; d_call: TRBD1; v_call: TRBV28; cdr3_aa: CASSLGAGGYYEQYF; cdr3_nt: TGTGCCAGCAGTTTGGGGGCAGGGGGTTACTACGAGCAGTACTTC